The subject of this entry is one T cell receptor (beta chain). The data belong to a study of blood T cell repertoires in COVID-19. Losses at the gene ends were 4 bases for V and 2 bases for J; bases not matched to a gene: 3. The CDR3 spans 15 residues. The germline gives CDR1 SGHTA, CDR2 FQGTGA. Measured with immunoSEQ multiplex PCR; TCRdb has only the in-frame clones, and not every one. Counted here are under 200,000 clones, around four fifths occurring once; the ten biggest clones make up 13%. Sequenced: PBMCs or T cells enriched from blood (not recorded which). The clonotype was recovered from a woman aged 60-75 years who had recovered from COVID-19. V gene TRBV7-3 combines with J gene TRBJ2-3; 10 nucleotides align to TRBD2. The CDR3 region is CASSSGLADTDTQYF. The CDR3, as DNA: TGTGCCAGCAGCTCAGGACTAGCGGACACAGATACGCAGTATTTT.